This T cell receptor (beta chain) was obtained from a study of T cell repertoires in cytomegalovirus infection. Study overall: Through public TCR beta signatures, both CMV infection and matching HLA type were indicated. Study-wide results and caveats: Pooled public TCR beta family frequency picked out CMV carriers with the relevant HLA.

MiXCR, applied by TCRdb to the reads, yields one record per CDR3 protein. The sample includes around 100,000 distinct CDR3 sequences, roughly 39% of them seen just once. Comment on this clonotype: The antigen remains unidentified.

Sequences were derived from CD8+ T cells from cultured PBMCs, sampled from culture after CMV antigen stimulation. The TCR comes from a human donor in good health (CMV status not recorded). Some clones in this sample may be carry-over from other donors' samples.

The CDR3 DNA sequence: TGCAGCGCCGAGGCAGTTCCATATGGCTACACCTTC. It is translated as CSAEAVPYGYTF. The chain couples TRBV29-1 to TRBJ1-2; D remains ambiguous. CDR3 length: 12 residues. V was trimmed by 7 bases and J by 5 bases, leaving 14 bases between them. Germline V gene data show CDR1 as SQVTM and CDR2 as ANQGSEA.